What follows are 17 T cell receptor beta chains derived from one specimen sequenced in a study of a mutant IDH1 vaccine in newly diagnosed glioma. Repertoires were generated with immunoSEQ multiplex PCR, while TCRdb's copy carries only in-frame clones and drops some. Of roughly 35,000 clones detected, roughly nine tenths appear once; the ten largest clones hold over 4%. Time point meaning: baseline, week 1 (first vaccination visit). The treatment here: pre-vaccination baseline after standard-of-care therapy. Material: PBMCs, obtained from a glioma patient treated with radiotherapy, temozolomide or both. These receptors came from a woman aged 35 to 49 with glioma.

The chain carries TRBV6-1 and TRBJ2-2; 7 bases agree with TRBD1. Trimming removed 5 bases from V and 4 bases from J; junction bases left unmatched: 4. Germline assignment: CDR1 MNHNS and CDR2 SASEGT. The CDR3 totals 14 residues. CDR3 sequence: CASSPAGGTGELFF. The CDR3, as DNA: TGTGCCAGCAGTCCGGCAGGGGGCACCGGGGAGCTGTTTTTT.

The rearrangement uses TRBV6-6 and TRBJ2-7; D is possibly TRBD1 (6 bases). Germline lookup yields CDR1 MNHNY and CDR2 SVGAGI (reference sequence). V shed 6 bases and J shed 0 bases, with 12 bases lying between them. The CDR3 consists of 14 residues. DNA for the CDR3: TGTGCCAGCAGAGAGACAGGTACCTCCTACGAGCAGTACTTC. This gives the protein CASRETGTSYEQYF.

The chain has TRBV6-6 and TRBJ2-1; D remains unclear. Germline lookup yields CDR1 MNHNY and CDR2 SVGAGI (reference sequence). The CDR3 is 11 amino acids. V lost 5 bases and J 10 bases, leaving 9 bases between the germline ends. CDR3 sequence reads: CASSLEWEQFF. The DNA for the CDR3 is TGTGCCAGCAGTCTCGAATGGGAGCAGTTCTTC.

The V gene is TRBV20-1, the J gene TRBJ1-1; D remains unclear. The germline V gene encodes CDR1 DFQATT and CDR2 SNEGSKA (reference sequence). The CDR3 length is 9 residues. CDR3 sequence: CSDRGKAFF. CDR3 DNA: TGCAGCGACCGTGGAAAAGCTTTCTTT.

The chain carries TRBV19 and TRBJ1-2; no definite D call. The ends were cut back, 4 bases at V and 4 bases at J, with 19 bases in the middle. CDR1 is LNHDA, CDR2 SQIVND, per germline (reference sequence). The CDR3 runs to 16 residues. CDR3 sequence (DNA): TGTGCCAGTAGTACCGGGTCAGTGCCCAAGGCCTATGGCTACACCTTC. Encoded protein: CASSTGSVPKAYGYTF. Supplemented by reference TRBV19 and TRBJ1-2, the full variable domain reads DGGITQSPKYLFRKEGQNVTLSCEQNLNHDAMYWYRQDPGQGLRLIYYSQIVNDFQKGDIAEGYSVSREKKESFPLTVTSAQKNPTAFYLCASSTGSVPKAYGYTFGSGTRLTVV.

The J gene is TRBJ2-7, the V gene TRBV2; 8 nucleotides match TRBD2. CDR1 SNHLY and CDR2 FYNNEI come from the germline V gene. The V and J ends lost 4 bases and 9 bases, in that order; junction bases with no gene match: 2. The CDR3 runs to 11 residues. This CDR3 reads CASSGSGRQYF. CDR3 nucleotides: TGTGCCAGCAGTGGAAGCGGGAGGCAGTACTTC.

The genes are TRBV28 and TRBJ1-4; D remains unclear. Looked up from germline, CDR1 is MDHEN and CDR2 is SYDVKM. The CDR3 extends over 16 amino acids. The germline V and J ends were trimmed by 5 bases and 1 base, with 14 bases remaining between them. In DNA form, the CDR3 reads TGTGCCAGCAGTCGGGCCCAACGGAGAACTAATGAAAAACTGTTTTTT. Translating it yields CASSRAQRRTNEKLFF.

CDR3 sequence reads: CVNRDSDGYTF. For the CDR3, the DNA is TGTGTCAACCGGGACAGCGATGGCTACACCTTC. The chain is built from TRBV2 and TRBJ1-2; 7 bases map to TRBD1. Germline CDR1 SNHLY, CDR2 FYNNEI. CDR3 length: 11 residues.

The chain employs TRBV4-1 and TRBJ1-2; 8 bases fit TRBD1. Germline assignment: CDR1 MGHRA and CDR2 YSYEKL. The CDR3 runs 14 residues. V shed 3 bases and J 4 bases; nucleotides not matched to a gene: 4. For the CDR3, the DNA is TGCGCCAGCAGCCAGGGACAGGTCTCCTATGGCTACACCTTC. This encodes CASSQGQVSYGYTF.

This chain joins TRBV19 and TRBJ2-1; 10 nucleotides agree with TRBD1. The CDR3 loop spans 15 amino acids. Trimming took 7 bases from V and 7 from J; bases not matched to a gene: 10. Germline V gene sequence: CDR1 LNHDA, CDR2 SQIVND (reference sequence). The CDR3 spells CASTPGQGRWNEQFF. The DNA for the CDR3 is TGTGCCAGTACCCCGGGACAGGGGAGGTGGAATGAGCAGTTCTTC.

The rearrangement joins TRBV18 to TRBJ2-5; tentatively, D is TRBD2 (6 bases). There are 12 residues in the CDR3. Trimming removed 4 bases at V and 5 bases at J, with 8 bases between. Germline-derived CDR1 and CDR2 are KGHSH and LQKENI. This chain's CDR3 is CASSQGRETQYF. The CDR3 coding sequence is TGTGCCAGCTCACAGGGGAGGGAGACCCAGTACTTC.

The chain joins TRBV9 to TRBJ1-2; 9 bases are shared with TRBD1. This CDR3 contains 14 residues. Unmatched junction bases numbered 5, after V lost 4 bases and J lost 4 bases. CDR1 is SGDLS and CDR2 is YYNGEE in the germline V gene. CDR3 sequence (DNA): TGTGCCAGCAGCTGGGGACAGGGCGGCTATGGCTACACCTTC. It yields the protein CASSWGQGGYGYTF.

The chain uses TRBV19 and TRBJ2-1; 7 bases match TRBD1. V lost 0 bases and J lost 0; bases outside the gene matches: 5. The length of the CDR3 is 17 residues. CDR1 LNHDA and CDR2 SQIVND come from the germline V gene (reference sequence). The CDR3 nucleotides are TGTGCCAGTAGTATAGATCTCCAGGGGGTCTCCTACAATGAGCAGTTCTTC. Its protein is CASSIDLQGVSYNEQFF.

The chain combines TRBV5-6 with TRBJ1-1; D is unclear. Germline lookup yields CDR1 SGHDT and CDR2 YYEEEE. The CDR3 has 12 amino acids. The V end lost 1 base, the J end lost 8 bases, and 9 bases lay between the germline ends. CDR3: CASSLNPGEAFF. The CDR3 nucleotides read TGTGCCAGCAGCTTGAATCCGGGAGAAGCTTTCTTT.

The J gene is TRBJ2-7, the V gene TRBV6-5; 12 nucleotides agree with TRBD2. This CDR3 region has 16 residues. Unmatched junction bases numbered 7, after V lost 0 bases and J lost 7 bases. Per germline, CDR1 MNHEY and CDR2 SVGAGI. In DNA, the CDR3 is TGTGCCAGCAGTTACTCGAGGGCTAGCGGGAGGGAAGAGCAGTACTTC. Translated: CASSYSRASGREEQYF.

J is TRBJ2-7 and V is TRBV6-6; a possible D gene is TRBD1 (5 bases). Germline V CDR1 and CDR2: MNHNY, SVGAGI (reference sequence). V gave up 6 bases and J gave up 0 bases, with 15 bases separating them. The CDR3 totals 15 residues. CDR3 protein: CASSEIGANSYEQYF. The CDR3 DNA reads TGTGCCAGCAGCGAAATAGGGGCTAACTCCTACGAGCAGTACTTC.

The chain uses TRBV27 and TRBJ1-1; D unclear. V was shortened by 0 bases and J by 2 bases, with 7 bases between the two germline ends. The CDR3 is 14 residues long. Looked up from germline, CDR1 is MNHEY and CDR2 is SMNVEV (reference sequence). The CDR3 spells CASSLSMANTEAFF. Written as DNA, the CDR3 is TGTGCCAGCAGTTTATCGATGGCTAACACTGAAGCTTTCTTT.